Following are 14 T cell receptor beta chains from one sample sequenced in a study of cytomegalovirus exposure and HLA in healthy donors. 13 Jbeta primers and 60 Vbeta primers were used for the PCR. Measured with immunoSEQ multiplex PCR; TCRdb has only the in-frame clones, and not every one. Of about 200,000 clones in the sample, roughly four fifths are singletons; the top ten hold 0.22%. The sample taken for sequencing was PBMCs. The receptors originated from a girl under 10 years old in good health and CMV-seronegative.

As for this clone: At one of its ends the junction is not consistent with the germline gene, which may arise from a read error. The CDR3 sequence is CASSSRLAGGRGNKQFF. The DNA for the CDR3 is TGCGCCAGCAGCTCGAGACTAGCGGGGGGGCGAGGCAATAAGCAGTTCTTC. The genes are TRBV4-1 and TRBJ2-1, with 14 bases lining up with TRBD2. CDR1 is MGHRA and CDR2 is YSYEKL in the germline V gene. The CDR3 spans 17 residues.

This clone came up once. The V and J genes are TRBV19 and TRBJ1-2; D gene ambiguous. This CDR3 is built from 10 residues. The germline V gene encodes CDR1 LNHDA and CDR2 SQIVND (reference sequence). Trimming removed 10 bases at V and 8 bases at J, with 11 bases between. The CDR3 loop reads CATLAGGYTF. CDR3 nucleotides: TGTGCCACCCTAGCGGGCGGCTACACCTTC.

This clone occurred once. This chain joins TRBV11-2 and TRBJ2-7, with 9 nucleotides matching TRBD2. Germline CDR1 and CDR2: SGHAT and FQNNGV. CDR3 length equals 15 residues. V lost 1 base to trimming and J lost 2 bases; unmatched junction nucleotides: 3. This chain's CDR3 is CASSLGLAGPYEQYF. DNA of the CDR3: TGTGCCAGCAGCTTAGGTCTAGCGGGACCCTACGAGCAGTACTTC.

This chain uses TRBV5-1 with TRBJ1-2, with D hard to call. There are 14 residues in the CDR3. V shed 1 base and J shed 6 bases, with 13 bases lying between them. The germline gives CDR1 SGHRS, CDR2 YFSETQ. In nucleotides, the CDR3 is TGCGCCAGCAGCTTGAGTTCCGGGTGGCATGGCTACACCTTC. Amino acid sequence: CASSLSSGWHGYTF. Full variable domain (missing parts from reference TRBV5-1 and TRBJ1-2): KAGVTQTPRYLIKTRGQQVTLSCSPISGHRSVSWYQQTPGQGLQFLFEYFSETQRNKGNFPGRFSGRQFSNSRSEMNVSTLELGDSALYLCASSLSSGWHGYTFGSGTRLTVV.

V usage is TRBV6-5 and J usage is TRBJ2-7; a possible D gene is TRBD1 (6 bases). Germline V gene lookup returns CDR1 MNHEY and CDR2 SVGAGI. Trimming took off 2 bases at V and 2 bases at J, with 13 bases between the two ends. The CDR3 runs to 15 residues. Written as DNA, the CDR3 is TGTGCCAGCAGTTACCACACCAGGGGTGCCTACGAGCAGTACTTC. Amino acid sequence: CASSYHTRGAYEQYF.

J is TRBJ1-2 and V is TRBV2; tentative D call: TRBD1 (6 bases). CDR3 length equals 13 residues. Germline CDR1 reads SNHLY; CDR2 reads FYNNEI. Deletions cut 3 bases from V and 6 bases from J, with 11 bases between. CDR3 protein: CASSDRGGHGYTF. CDR3 bases: TGTGCCAGCAGTGACAGGGGTGGTCATGGCTACACCTTC.

This clone was recorded a few times. The CDR3 loop is CASSKTSNEQFF. The CDR3 nucleotides are TGTGCCAGTAGTAAGACTAGCAATGAGCAGTTCTTC. J is TRBJ2-1 and V is TRBV19, with D perhaps matching TRBD2 (6 bases). This CDR3 comprises 12 residues. Deletions cut 4 bases from V and 6 bases from J, with 7 bases between. Germline assignment: CDR1 LNHDA and CDR2 SQIVND (reference sequence).

This chain joins TRBV19 and TRBJ1-1; 7 positions agree with TRBD1. Germline trimming cut 7 bases from V and 11 bases from J; bases unmatched to any gene: 16. This CDR3 is 14 amino acids long. The V gene's germline CDR1 is LNHDA and CDR2 SQIVND (reference sequence). CDR3 residues: CASNRRGLTVGAFF. The DNA for the CDR3 is TGTGCCAGTAATAGAAGGGGGCTGACCGTAGGGGCTTTCTTT.

V usage is TRBV18 and J usage is TRBJ2-7; 8 bases fit TRBD1. From germline, CDR1 is KGHSH and CDR2 LQKENI. The CDR3 totals 12 residues. V shed 5 bases and J 4 bases; nucleotides not matched to a gene: 1. CDR3 nucleotide sequence: TGTGCCAGCTCAAGGGACAGGTACGAGCAGTACTTC. This gives the protein CASSRDRYEQYF.

The rearrangement uses TRBV14 and TRBJ2-2; 7 bases match TRBD2. The CDR3 contains 16 residues. The V gene end was trimmed by 4 bases and the J gene end by 5 bases; junction bases not matched to a gene: 10. Germline V gene sequence: CDR1 SGHDN, CDR2 FVKESK. The CDR3 DNA is TGTGCCAGCAGCCCCACCAGTGGGAGGGTAACCGGGGAGCTGTTTTTT. It codes for CASSPTSGRVTGELFF. The variable domain in full, completed from reference TRBV14 and TRBJ2-2, reads EAGVTQFPSHSVIEKGQTVTLRCDPISGHDNLYWYRRVMGKEIKFLLHFVKESKQDESGMPNNRFLAERTGGTYSTLKVQPAELEDSGVYFCASSPTSGRVTGELFFGEGSRLTVL.

The chain has TRBV30 and TRBJ2-1; TRBD1 matches 11 bases. V was clipped by 2 bases and J by 7 bases; unmatched bases: 1. Germline V gene data show CDR1 as GTSNPN and CDR2 as SVGIG (reference sequence). The CDR3 is made up of 13 amino acids. In nucleotides, the CDR3 is TGTGCCTGGAGTAGGGACAGGGGGAATGAGCAGTTCTTC. It yields the protein CAWSRDRGNEQFF. The full variable domain, its missing parts supplied by reference TRBV30 and TRBJ2-1, is SQTIHQWPATLVQPVGSPLSLECTVEGTSNPNLYWYRQAAGRGLQLLFYSVGIGQISSEVPQNLSASRPQDRQFILSSKKLLLSDSGFYLCAWSRDRGNEQFFGPGTRLTVL.

CDR3 region: CASSTGHHSNEKLFF. CDR3 bases: TGCGCCAGCAGCACCGGACACCATTCTAATGAAAAACTGTTTTTT. The chain couples TRBV5-1 to TRBJ1-4; tentatively, D is TRBD1 (5 bases). CDR3 length: 15 residues. From germline, CDR1 is SGHRS and CDR2 YFSETQ. The ends were cut back, 4 bases at V and 3 bases at J, with 13 bases in the middle.

In DNA, the CDR3 is TGTGCCAGCAGCTTGGACTACCGGGAGACCCAGTACTTC. It yields the protein CASSLDYRETQYF. V gene TRBV7-3 combines with J gene TRBJ2-5, with D tentatively TRBD2 (6 bases). Trimming pared 3 bases from V and 5 bases from J, leaving 10 bases between. The CDR3 spans 13 residues. Germline V gives CDR1 SGHTA, CDR2 FQGTGA. Full variable domain (remainder filled in from reference TRBV7-3 and TRBJ2-5): GAGVSQTPSNKVTEKGKYVELRCDPISGHTALYWYRQSLGQGPEFLIYFQGTGAADDSGLPNDRFFAVRPEGSVSTLKIQRTERGDSAVYLCASSLDYRETQYFGPGTRLLVL.

This clone was seen more than once but under ten times. The same CDR3 is also encoded by other DNA sequences in this sample. The rearrangement uses TRBV2 and TRBJ1-2, with a possible D match to TRBD1 (6 bases). Trimming stripped 3 bases from V and 12 bases from J, with 11 bases between. This CDR3 has 11 amino acids. Germline V gene sequence: CDR1 SNHLY, CDR2 FYNNEI. CDR3 nucleotide sequence: TGTGCCAGCAGTGAGGGCAGGGGCGACACCTTC. The encoded protein is CASSEGRGDTF.